The entry below gives a single T cell receptor (beta chain) sequence along with its context. As yet, its antigen is unknown. This specimen belongs to a study of T-cell memory formation after mild COVID-19. Study-level points and caveats: There were some responding clones in pre-infection memory, which suggested that cross-reactive memory had joined. Day 15 to 85 contracting clones showed balanced CD4/CD8; day 15 to 37 expanders favored CD4+.

TCRdb re-derived calls from the 5' RACE reads in MiXCR, one entry per CDR3 protein. The repertoire holds some 190,000 distinct CDR3 sequences, approximately 16% seen once, with about 2.1% in the top ten. The clonotype was recovered from an adult woman who had mild COVID-19 (a few samples of this study predate the infection). Cell type and time point are not known. Sequencing input: PBMCs or a T cell subset sorted from them (not recorded which).

CDR3 sequence (DNA): TGTGCCAGCAGCTTAGGGACAGGGGGCCCCTACGAGCAGTACTTC. It is translated as CASSLGTGGPYEQYF. The chain is built from TRBV7-7 and TRBJ2-7; 11 bases fit TRBD1. Germline CDR1 reads SSHAT; CDR2 reads FNYEAQ (reference sequence). V was clipped by 1 base and J by 2 bases; unmatched bases: 1. The CDR3 has 15 residues.